This record concerns one T cell receptor beta chain sequence. V lost 5 bases to trimming and J lost 6 bases; unmatched junction nucleotides: 10. CDR1 and CDR2 (germline): LNHDA, SQIVND (reference sequence). This CDR3 comprises 16 residues. This entry comes from a study of T cell changes during pregnancy in multiple sclerosis. The protocol was immunoSEQ multiplex PCR, while the TCRdb copy is restricted to in-frame clones and leaves out a portion. The sample records under 120,000 clones, approximately 90% being singletons. Sequencing was performed on peripheral blood, taken after pregnancy. The receptor was derived from a female donor with multiple sclerosis, enrolled in a pregnancy study. The chain links TRBV19 to TRBJ1-4; 9 nucleotides agree with TRBD1. CDR3 region: CASSPDPGTGYEKLFF. CDR3 in DNA: TGTGCCAGTAGTCCCGACCCCGGGACAGGGTATGAAAAACTGTTTTTT. Supplemented by reference TRBV19 and TRBJ1-4, the full variable domain reads DGGITQSPKYLFRKEGQNVTLSCEQNLNHDAMYWYRQDPGQGLRLIYYSQIVNDFQKGDIAEGYSVSREKKESFPLTVTSAQKNPTAFYLCASSPDPGTGYEKLFFGSGTQLSVL.